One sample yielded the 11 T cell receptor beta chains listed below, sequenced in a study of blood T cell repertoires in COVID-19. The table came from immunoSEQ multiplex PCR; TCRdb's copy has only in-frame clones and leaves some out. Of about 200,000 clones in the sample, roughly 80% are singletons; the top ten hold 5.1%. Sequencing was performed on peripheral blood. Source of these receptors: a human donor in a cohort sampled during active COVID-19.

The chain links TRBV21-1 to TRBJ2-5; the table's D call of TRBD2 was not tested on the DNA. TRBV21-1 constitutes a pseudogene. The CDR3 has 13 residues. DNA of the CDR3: TGTGCCAGCAGGCGGGGAGGGCAAGAGACCCAGTACTTC. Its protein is CASRRGGQETQYF.

The CDR3: CASSTAAGSNTEAFF. The CDR3 nucleotides are TGCGCCAGCAGTACTGCTGCAGGGTCGAACACTGAAGCTTTCTTT. This chain links TRBV5-1 with TRBJ1-1; possible D gene TRBD1, 5 bases. Germline V gene data show CDR1 as SGHRS and CDR2 as YFSETQ. V dropped 5 bases and J dropped 1 base, with 15 bases sitting between them. The CDR3 runs 15 residues.

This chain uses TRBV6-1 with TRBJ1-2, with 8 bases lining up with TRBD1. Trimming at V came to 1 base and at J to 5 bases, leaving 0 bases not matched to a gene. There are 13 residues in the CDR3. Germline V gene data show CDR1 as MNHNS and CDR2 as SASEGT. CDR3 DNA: TGTGCCAGCAGTGAAGGACAGGGGTATGGCTACACCTTC. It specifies CASSEGQGYGYTF.

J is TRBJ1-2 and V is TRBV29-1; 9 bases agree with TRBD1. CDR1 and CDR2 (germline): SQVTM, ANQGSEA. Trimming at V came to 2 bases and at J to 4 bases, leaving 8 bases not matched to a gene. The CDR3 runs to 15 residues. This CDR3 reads CSVEYPGQGAYGYTF. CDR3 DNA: TGCAGCGTTGAATATCCGGGACAGGGTGCCTATGGCTACACCTTC.

This CDR3 reads CAFRDRGNEQYF. In nucleotides, the CDR3 is TGTGCCTTCCGGGACAGGGGCAACGAGCAGTACTTC. The V gene is TRBV30, the J gene TRBJ2-7; 10 bases are a match to TRBD1. Losses at the gene ends were 7 bases for V and 5 bases for J; bases not matched to a gene: 5. The germline V gene has CDR1 GTSNPN and CDR2 SVGIG (reference sequence). CDR3 length: 12 amino acids.

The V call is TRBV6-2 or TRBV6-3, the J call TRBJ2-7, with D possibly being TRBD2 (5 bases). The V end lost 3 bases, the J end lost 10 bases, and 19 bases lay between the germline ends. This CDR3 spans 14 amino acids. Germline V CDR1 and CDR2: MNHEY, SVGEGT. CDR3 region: CASSYSVVGVPQYF. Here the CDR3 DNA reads TGTGCCAGCAGTTATTCTGTAGTCGGGGTTCCTCAGTACTTC.

The CDR3 is CASSRRQEPYNSPLHF. In DNA, the CDR3 is TGCGCCAGCAGCCGCCGACAGGAGCCCTATAATTCACCCCTCCACTTT. The chain employs TRBV4-3 and TRBJ1-6, with D tentatively TRBD1 (6 bases). Germline CDR1 is LGHNA and CDR2 is YSLEER. The CDR3 is made up of 16 amino acids. V lost 4 bases, J lost 2 bases, and 12 bases lay in between.

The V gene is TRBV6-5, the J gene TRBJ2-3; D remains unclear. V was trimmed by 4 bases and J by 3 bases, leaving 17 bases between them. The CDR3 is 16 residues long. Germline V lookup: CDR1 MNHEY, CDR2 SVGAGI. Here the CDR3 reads CASSFDTVLSTDTQYF. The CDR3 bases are TGTGCCAGCAGTTTTGACACGGTACTTAGTACAGATACGCAGTATTTT.

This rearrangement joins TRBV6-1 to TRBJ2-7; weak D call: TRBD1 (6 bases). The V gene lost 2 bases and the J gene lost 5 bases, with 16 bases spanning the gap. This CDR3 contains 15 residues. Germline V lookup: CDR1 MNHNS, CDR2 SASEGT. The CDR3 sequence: CASSERDTGPNEQYF. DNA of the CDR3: TGTGCCAGCAGTGAACGGGACACCGGTCCCAACGAGCAGTACTTC.

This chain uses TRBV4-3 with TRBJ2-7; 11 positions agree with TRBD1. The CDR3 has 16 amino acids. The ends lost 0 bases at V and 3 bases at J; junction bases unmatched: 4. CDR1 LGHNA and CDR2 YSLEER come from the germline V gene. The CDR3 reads CASSQDGQGAFYEQYF. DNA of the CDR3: TGCGCCAGCAGCCAAGACGGACAGGGGGCCTTCTACGAGCAGTACTTC.

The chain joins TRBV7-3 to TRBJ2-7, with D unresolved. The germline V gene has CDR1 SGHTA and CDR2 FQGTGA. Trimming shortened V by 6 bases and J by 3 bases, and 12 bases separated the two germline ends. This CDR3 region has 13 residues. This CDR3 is CASSPAGRYEQYF. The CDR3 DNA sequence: TGTGCCAGCAGTCCGGCAGGCCGCTACGAGCAGTACTTC.